A single sample is the source of the 28 T cell receptor beta chains below, sequenced in a study of blood T cell repertoires in COVID-19 (dated by TCRdb to the early 2020s). Receptor amplification or capture employed the immunoSEQ multiplex PCR assay. The source is immuneACCESS, and TCRdb retained only in-frame sequences with V and J called. Part of the clones is not carried over; for the studies checked, unresolved V genes explain less than half of this, and the remainder is unexplained. For this sample there are under 150,000 clones; 81% appear just once. The top ten constitute about 8.4% of the sample. What was sequenced was peripheral blood. Receptors were obtained from a woman in her sixties with active or convalescent COVID-19.

A word on this clone: At the DNA level, this CDR3 is encoded by other sequences in the same sample as well. The chain recombines TRBV18 with TRBJ1-1, with TRBD1 identical over 9 bases. CDR3 length: 13 residues. With 3 bases clipped from V and 4 bases from J, the junction kept 0 bases outside the gene matches. Germline V gene data show CDR1 as KGHSH and CDR2 as LQKENI. The CDR3 is CASSPGQGTEAFF. In DNA, the CDR3 is TGTGCCAGCTCACCGGGACAGGGCACTGAAGCTTTCTTT.

The chain couples TRBV4-1 to TRBJ1-6; TRBD1 agrees at 8 bases. Trimming at V came to 4 bases and at J to 8 bases, leaving 13 bases not matched to a gene. This CDR3 has 17 amino acids. Germline values: CDR1 MGHRA, CDR2 YSYEKL. CDR3 DNA: TGCGCCAGCAGCCGAAGTCCCCCGACAGGGGCGGATTCACCCCTCCACTTT. It specifies CASSRSPPTGADSPLHF.

The V call is TRBV7-9, the J call TRBJ2-5; TRBD1 matches at 8 bases. The CDR3 loop spans 15 amino acids. With V trimmed by 2 bases and J by 4 bases, 6 bases remained unmatched. Germline V gene lookup returns CDR1 SEHNR and CDR2 FQNEAQ (reference sequence). The CDR3 spells CASSLRTGFRETQYF. For the CDR3, the DNA is TGTGCCAGCAGCTTAAGGACAGGGTTCCGAGAGACCCAGTACTTC.

In its sample, this clone was seen a few times. The J gene is TRBJ1-5, the V gene TRBV7-3; D is perhaps TRBD1 (5 bases). Germline CDR1 reads SGHTA; CDR2 reads FQGTGA. Trimming removed 5 bases at V and 3 bases at J, with 23 bases between. The CDR3 has 18 residues. The DNA for the CDR3 is TGTGCCAGCAGCCTCCTCCGCCCCAGGGCGGAAGACAATCAGCCCCAGCATTTT. Translation: CASSLLRPRAEDNQPQHF.

This sequence joins TRBV12-5 and TRBJ2-1; D gene unclear. The ends were cut back, 3 bases at V and 2 bases at J, with 17 bases in the middle. Per the germline V gene, CDR1 is LGHNT and CDR2 is FRNRAP. The CDR3 is 17 amino acids. The CDR3 sequence: CASGFNGFGGAYNEQFF. DNA for the CDR3: TGTGCTAGTGGTTTTAATGGCTTCGGCGGAGCCTACAATGAGCAGTTCTTC.

The gene calls are TRBV5-1 and TRBJ1-6; D is ambiguous. V was shortened by 1 base and J by 10 bases, with 9 bases between the two germline ends. This CDR3 has 13 residues. The germline V gene encodes CDR1 SGHRS and CDR2 YFSETQ. CDR3 coding DNA: TGCGCCAGCAGCTTGATGGCGGAATCACCCCTCCACTTT. Amino acid sequence: CASSLMAESPLHF.

This clone has a single count. The rearrangement uses TRBV28 and TRBJ1-1, with D unclear. Germline CDR1 reads MDHEN; CDR2 reads SYDVKM. Trimming took off 7 bases at V and 1 base at J, with 7 bases between the two ends. The CDR3 runs to 12 residues. For the CDR3, the DNA is TGTGCCAGCACAGGTCCGAACACTGAAGCTTTCTTT. This codes for CASTGPNTEAFF.

This clone was counted between two and nine times. V gene TRBV7-8 combines with J gene TRBJ1-2; D is possibly TRBD1 (6 bases). CDR1 SGHVS and CDR2 FQNEAQ come from the germline V gene. The germline V and J ends were trimmed by 1 base and 5 bases, with 11 bases remaining between them. The CDR3 has 14 residues. The CDR3 DNA sequence: TGTGCCAGCAGCTTAGGCGTCACAGGGTATGGCTACACCTTC. This translates into CASSLGVTGYGYTF.

This clone was counted only a few times. The genes are TRBV30 and TRBJ1-5; 9 positions match TRBD1. J was trimmed by 9 bases and V by 4 bases; bases with no gene match: 10. Germline lookup yields CDR1 GTSNPN and CDR2 SVGIG (reference sequence). The CDR3 loop spans 14 amino acids. CDR3 in amino acids: CAWTQGTGLGPQHF. The CDR3 DNA reads as TGTGCCTGGACCCAAGGGACAGGGTTGGGGCCCCAGCATTTT.

The V and J genes are TRBV20-1 and TRBJ2-4; 11 positions agree with TRBD2. The CDR3 consists of 16 residues. Germline CDR1 DFQATT, CDR2 SNEGSKA (reference sequence). Losses at the gene ends were 6 bases for V and 8 bases for J; bases not matched to a gene: 15. The CDR3 loop is CSASKAGTSGPDIQYF. The CDR3 region has the DNA TGCAGTGCGAGTAAGGCAGGGACTAGCGGACCGGACATTCAGTACTTC.

The chain has TRBV28 and TRBJ1-2, with 7 bases identical to TRBD1. The trim removed 6 bases at V and 6 bases at J, leaving 16 bases unmatched. This CDR3 is built from 16 residues. Germline V lookup: CDR1 MDHEN, CDR2 SYDVKM. The CDR3 DNA follows: TGTGCCAGCAGGTCGATTACAGGGGACTCCGTTCATGGCTACACCTTC. Its protein is CASRSITGDSVHGYTF.

V usage is TRBV19 and J usage is TRBJ1-2, with D maybe TRBD1 (5 bases). The CDR3 spans 14 residues. Between the trimmed V and J ends, which lost 3 bases and 9 bases, there was a span of 17 bases. Germline lookup yields CDR1 LNHDA and CDR2 SQIVND (reference sequence). The CDR3 DNA follows: TGTGCCAGTAGTATTCAGACAGTTCCTCGTAGCTACACCTTC. Translating gives CASSIQTVPRSYTF.

V usage is TRBV7-9 and J usage is TRBJ2-3; possibly TRBD1 for D (5 bases). The CDR3 contains 15 residues. In germline, CDR1 is SEHNR, CDR2 FQNEAQ (reference sequence). V lost 8 bases and J lost 3, with 18 bases in between. CDR3 coding DNA: TGTGCCAGCGTTGGAAGTGGGGCCCCGACAGATACGCAGTATTTT. Protein sequence: CASVGSGAPTDTQYF.

The V call is TRBV18, the J call TRBJ2-7; TRBD2 matches at 15 bases. The CDR3 is 21 amino acids. Germline values: CDR1 KGHSH, CDR2 LQKENI. The V and J ends lost 1 base and 1 base, in that order; junction bases with no gene match: 14. CDR3 nucleotide sequence: TGTGCCAGCTCACCACTCCCCGCCGGACTAGCGGGAGGGGCCGGGTCCTACGAGCAGTACTTC. Its translation is CASSPLPAGLAGGAGSYEQYF.

This clone was observed a few times. This CDR3 is CASSQTTVQETQYF. CDR3 in DNA: TGTGCCAGCAGCCAAACGACAGTTCAAGAGACCCAGTACTTC. The chain employs TRBV3-1 (or the pseudogene TRBV3-2) and TRBJ2-5; tentatively, D is TRBD1 (5 bases). Germline lookup yields CDR1 LGHDT and CDR2 YNNKEL (reference sequence). V gave up 2 bases and J gave up 2 bases, with 9 bases separating them. The CDR3 is 14 residues long.

The CDR3 here is CASSYSQASRLQFF. The CDR3 DNA reads as TGTGCCAGCAGTTACTCTCAAGCTAGCCGTCTGCAGTTCTTC. The chain uses TRBV6-2 or TRBV6-3 and TRBJ2-1, with D maybe TRBD2 (5 bases). Trimming removed 0 bases from V and 12 bases from J, with 15 bases in between. Germline V gene sequence: CDR1 MNHEY, CDR2 SVGEGT. This CDR3 comprises 14 residues.

The chain recombines TRBV7-3 with TRBJ2-1; 9 positions match TRBD2. Germline assignment: CDR1 SGHTA and CDR2 FQGTGA. The CDR3 totals 14 residues. Trimming cost V 5 bases and J 5 bases; bases outside gene matches: 4. The CDR3 region is CASSNSGSDNEQFF. CDR3 in DNA: TGTGCCAGCAGCAATAGCGGGAGCGACAATGAGCAGTTCTTC.

The chain recombines TRBV5-1 with TRBJ2-3; TRBD2 aligns across 7 bases. CDR1 SGHRS and CDR2 YFSETQ come from the germline V gene. The CDR3 runs to 16 residues. J gave up 0 bases and V 1 base, and 5 bases lay outside the gene matches. CDR3 loop: CASSLRPSGSTDTQYF. CDR3 nucleotide sequence: TGCGCCAGCAGCTTGAGGCCTAGCGGAAGCACAGATACGCAGTATTTT. The complete variable domain, with remaining parts taken from reference TRBV5-1 and TRBJ2-3, reads KAGVTQTPRYLIKTRGQQVTLSCSPISGHRSVSWYQQTPGQGLQFLFEYFSETQRNKGNFPGRFSGRQFSNSRSEMNVSTLELGDSALYLCASSLRPSGSTDTQYFGPGTRLTVL.

V gene TRBV10-3 combines with J gene TRBJ1-1; 8 bases agree with TRBD1. This CDR3 spans 12 amino acids. From germline, CDR1 is ENHRY and CDR2 SYGVKD. The trim removed 10 bases at V and 1 base at J, leaving 2 bases unmatched. The CDR3 loop reads CATGTGNTEAFF. CDR3 sequence (DNA): TGTGCCACCGGGACAGGGAACACTGAAGCTTTCTTT.

The chain uses TRBV6-2 or TRBV6-3 and TRBJ2-6; TRBD1 might be the D (6 bases). Germline V gives CDR1 MNHEY, CDR2 SVGEGT. The CDR3 is 16 residues long. V was clipped by 5 bases and J by 0 bases, with 11 bases between them. The CDR3 loop is CASSPGHLSGANVLTF. DNA of the CDR3: TGTGCCAGCAGTCCGGGACACCTCTCTGGGGCCAACGTCCTGACTTTC.

The CDR3 DNA reads as TGTGCCAGCAGCCCTTACCCTGACTTAATATACACTGAAGCTTTCTTT. This sequence encodes CASSPYPDLIYTEAFF. The chain uses TRBV3-1 (or the pseudogene TRBV3-2) and TRBJ1-1; D gene ambiguous. The CDR3 has 16 residues. The V and J ends lost 4 bases and 3 bases respectively, with 18 bases between them. The germline V gene has CDR1 LGHDT and CDR2 YNNKEL (reference sequence).

This rearrangement joins TRBV5-1 to TRBJ2-1; 7 bases match TRBD2. Trimming removed 3 bases from V and 9 bases from J; junction bases left unmatched: 9. CDR1 is SGHRS, CDR2 YFSETQ, per germline. The CDR3 covers 14 residues. CDR3 nucleotides: TGCGCCAGCAGCTACGGACTAGTTTTCAGTGAGCAGTTCTTC. Its protein product is CASSYGLVFSEQFF.

The gene calls are TRBV3-1 (or the pseudogene TRBV3-2) and TRBJ2-3, with unresolved D. This CDR3 region has 12 residues. V dropped 0 bases and J dropped 7 bases, with 5 bases sitting between them. Germline lookup yields CDR1 LGHDT and CDR2 YNNKEL (reference sequence). The CDR3 coding sequence is TGTGCCAGCAGCCAAGATCAAAATACGCAGTATTTT. This encodes CASSQDQNTQYF.

In its sample, this clone was seen once. This chain connects TRBV9 to TRBJ2-1, with 7 bases aligning to TRBD1. The germline CDR1 and CDR2 sequences are SGDLS and YYNGEE. The CDR3 runs to 15 residues. V gave up 4 bases and J gave up 8 bases; unmatched junction bases: 12. The CDR3 protein is CASSPSTGSFYEQFF. CDR3 DNA: TGTGCCAGCAGCCCATCGACAGGGTCCTTCTATGAGCAGTTCTTC.

Ten or more counts support this clone. V and J are TRBV4-1 and TRBJ1-4; 9 bases align to TRBD1. There are 17 residues in the CDR3. Trimming removed 4 bases from V and 4 bases from J; junction bases left unmatched: 10. CDR1 and CDR2 from the germline V gene are MGHRA and YSYEKL. DNA for the CDR3: TGCGCCAGCAGCCCGAGAGGACAGGGGATTTATAATGAAAAACTGTTTTTT. It yields the protein CASSPRGQGIYNEKLFF.

The chain has TRBV5-4 and TRBJ2-7, with D possibly TRBD2 on 6 matching bases. The CDR3 sequence is 13 residues long. Germline CDR1 SGHNT, CDR2 YYREEE (reference sequence). V lost 2 bases and J lost 2, with 8 bases in between. Written as DNA, the CDR3 is TGTGCCAGCAGCTTTTCGGGGGCCTACGAGCAGTACGTC. Its protein product is CASSFSGAYEQYV.

The chain uses TRBV2 and TRBJ2-7, with 9 bases fitting TRBD1. In germline, CDR1 is SNHLY, CDR2 FYNNEI. Losses at the gene ends were 7 bases for V and 1 base for J; bases not matched to a gene: 5. There are 14 residues in the CDR3. As DNA, the CDR3 is TGTGCCAGCAAACAGGGGGCTGCATCCTACGAGCAGTACGTC. Translated, it gives CASKQGAASYEQYV.

V and J are TRBV18 and TRBJ2-1, with unresolved D. The CDR3 contains 15 residues. Germline-derived CDR1 and CDR2 are KGHSH and LQKENI. Trimming took 4 bases from V and 10 from J, leaving 20 bases between them. The CDR3 protein is CASSLLPGPTKEQFF. CDR3 sequence (DNA): TGTGCCAGCTCACTACTCCCGGGTCCCACGAAGGAGCAGTTCTTC.